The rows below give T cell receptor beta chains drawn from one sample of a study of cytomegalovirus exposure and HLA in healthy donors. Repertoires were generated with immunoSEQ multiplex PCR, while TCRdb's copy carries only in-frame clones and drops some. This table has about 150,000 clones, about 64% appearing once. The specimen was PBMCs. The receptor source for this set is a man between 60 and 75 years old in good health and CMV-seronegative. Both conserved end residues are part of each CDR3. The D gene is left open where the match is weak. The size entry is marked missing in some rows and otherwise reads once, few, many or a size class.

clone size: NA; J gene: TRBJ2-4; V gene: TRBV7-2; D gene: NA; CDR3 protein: CASSRGTEKNIQYF; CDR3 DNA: TGTGCCAGCAGCCGGGGGACAGAGAAAAACATTCAGTACTTC
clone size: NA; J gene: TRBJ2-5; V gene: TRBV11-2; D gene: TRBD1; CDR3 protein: CASSSLRDRVETQYF; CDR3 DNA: TGTGCCAGCAGCTCCCTCCGGGACAGGGTAGAGACCCAGTACTTC
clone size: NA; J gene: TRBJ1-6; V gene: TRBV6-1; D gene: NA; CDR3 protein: CASSEAGSSPLHF; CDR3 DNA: TGTGCCAGCAGTGAAGCGGGCAGTTCACCCCTCCACTTT
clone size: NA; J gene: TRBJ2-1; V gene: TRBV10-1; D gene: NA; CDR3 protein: CASSAAGSWEQFF; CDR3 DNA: TGCGCCAGCAGTGCTGCAGGTTCGTGGGAGCAGTTCTTC
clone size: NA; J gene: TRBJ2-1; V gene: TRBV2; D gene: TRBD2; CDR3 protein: CASGVAGGPVNEQFF; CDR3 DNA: TGTGCCAGCGGGGTAGCGGGAGGGCCAGTCAATGAGCAGTTCTTC
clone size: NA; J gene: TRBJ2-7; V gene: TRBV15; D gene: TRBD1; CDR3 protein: CATGQVSSYEQYF; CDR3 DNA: TGTGCCACCGGACAGGTGAGCTCCTACGAGCAGTACTTC
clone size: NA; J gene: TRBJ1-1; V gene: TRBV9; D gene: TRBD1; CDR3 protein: CATGQGHMNTEAFF; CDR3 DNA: TGTGCCACCGGACAGGGACACATGAACACTGAAGCTTTCTTT
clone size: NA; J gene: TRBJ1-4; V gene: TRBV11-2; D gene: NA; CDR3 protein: CASSFAGARREKLFF; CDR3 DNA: TGTGCCAGCAGCTTCGCGGGGGCGCGGCGTGAAAAACTGTTTTTT
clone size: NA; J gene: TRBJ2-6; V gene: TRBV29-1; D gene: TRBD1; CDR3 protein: CSARQGRSGANVLTF; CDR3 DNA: TGCAGCGCAAGACAGGGGCGCTCTGGGGCCAACGTCCTGACTTTC
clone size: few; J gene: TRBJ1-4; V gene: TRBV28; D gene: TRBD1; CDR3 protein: CASSITGEITNEKLFF; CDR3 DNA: TGTGCCAGCAGTATCACAGGGGAGATAACTAATGAAAAACTGTTTTTT
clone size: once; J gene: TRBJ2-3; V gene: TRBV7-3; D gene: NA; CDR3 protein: CASTDTQYF; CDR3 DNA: TGTGCCAGCACGGATACGCAGTATTTT
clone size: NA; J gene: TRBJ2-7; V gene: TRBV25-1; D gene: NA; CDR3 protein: CASSLGETYEQYF; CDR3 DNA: TGTGCCAGCAGTCTGGGCGAGACCTACGAGCAGTACTTC
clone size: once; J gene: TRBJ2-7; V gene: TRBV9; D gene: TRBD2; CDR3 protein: CASSLGLAGGPVYEQYF; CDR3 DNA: TGTGCCAGCAGCCTGGGACTAGCGGGAGGGCCAGTCTACGAGCAGTACTTC
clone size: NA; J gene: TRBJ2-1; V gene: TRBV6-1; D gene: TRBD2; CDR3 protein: CASRVAGGNNEQFF; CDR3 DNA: TGTGCCAGCAGGGTAGCGGGGGGCAACAATGAGCAGTTCTTC
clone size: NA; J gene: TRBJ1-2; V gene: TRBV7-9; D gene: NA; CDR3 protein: CASSYNRVNYGYTF; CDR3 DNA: TGTGCCAGCAGCTATAACAGGGTTAACTATGGCTACACCTTC
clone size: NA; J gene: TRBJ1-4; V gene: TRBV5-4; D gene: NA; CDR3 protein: CASSPTEANEKLFF; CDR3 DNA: TGTGCCAGCAGCCCGACGGAGGCTAATGAAAAACTGTTTTTT
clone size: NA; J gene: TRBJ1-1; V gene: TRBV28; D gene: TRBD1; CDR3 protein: CASSGGTDNTEAFF; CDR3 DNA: TGTGCCAGCAGTGGAGGGACAGATAACACTGAAGCTTTCTTT
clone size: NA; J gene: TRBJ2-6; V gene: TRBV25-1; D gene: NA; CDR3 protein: CASSPRGGAGANVLTF; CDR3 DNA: TGTGCCAGCAGTCCTAGGGGGGGTGCTGGGGCCAACGTCCTGACTTTC
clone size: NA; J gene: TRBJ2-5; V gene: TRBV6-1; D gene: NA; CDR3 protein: CASSVRTVGETQYF; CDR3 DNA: TGTGCCAGCAGTGTCCGGACAGTCGGAGAGACCCAGTACTTC
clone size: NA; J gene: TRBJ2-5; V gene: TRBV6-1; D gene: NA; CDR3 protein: CASTLLETQYF; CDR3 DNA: TGTGCCAGCACTCTTCTGGAGACCCAGTACTTC
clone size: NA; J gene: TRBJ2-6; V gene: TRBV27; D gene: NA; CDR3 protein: CASNGFAGANVLTF; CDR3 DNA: TGTGCCAGCAACGGGTTCGCTGGGGCCAACGTCCTGACTTTC
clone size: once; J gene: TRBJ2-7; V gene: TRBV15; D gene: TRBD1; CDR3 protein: CATSRERQGREQYF; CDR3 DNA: TGTGCCACCAGCAGAGAACGACAGGGACGAGAGCAGTACTTC